The 10 T cell receptor beta chains below all came from one sample that was sequenced in a study of beta chain features in type 1 diabetes. Expressed TCRB transcripts were sequenced because the entire RNA isolate underwent reverse transcription. Clones were read by immunoSEQ multiplex PCR, and TCRdb kept only the in-frame ones, dropping some. The repertoire includes about 350,000 clones, about 20% of them detected once, and under 0.055% sits in the top ten. The sequenced material came from naive CD4+ T cells from blood. The source of these receptors is a woman aged 18-29 years in good health.

This chain links TRBV7-8 with TRBJ1-2; weak D call: TRBD1 (6 bases). Trimming stripped 4 bases from V and 3 bases from J, with 12 bases between. The CDR3 totals 14 residues. The V gene's germline CDR1 is SGHVS and CDR2 FQNEAQ. The CDR3 reads CASSSREGDYGYTF. In DNA, the CDR3 is TGTGCCAGCAGCTCCCGGGAGGGGGACTATGGCTACACCTTC.

This clone was recorded a few times. CDR3 nucleotide sequence: TGTGCCAGTAGTATAGGGGAGGGGCAAGAGACCCAGTACTTC. Amino acids: CASSIGEGQETQYF. This chain links TRBV19 with TRBJ2-5; 7 bases map to TRBD2. The CDR3 sequence is 14 residues long. V shed 1 base and J 2 bases; nucleotides not matched to a gene: 1. Looked up from germline, CDR1 is LNHDA and CDR2 is SQIVND (reference sequence).

This clone was counted a single time. The chain links TRBV2 to TRBJ1-5, with a weak D call TRBD1 (5 bases). The V gene's germline CDR1 is SNHLY and CDR2 FYNNEI. V was trimmed by 11 bases and J by 8 bases, leaving 22 bases between them. This CDR3 has 14 residues. CDR3 amino acids: CAGRGGELGEPQHF. The CDR3 DNA reads as TGTGCCGGTCGCGGGGGGGAGCTGGGTGAGCCCCAGCATTTT.

This clone appeared a few times. This chain uses TRBV19 with TRBJ2-7, with a possible D match to TRBD2 (6 bases). The germline V and J ends were trimmed by 10 bases and 6 bases, with 13 bases remaining between them. The germline V gene encodes CDR1 LNHDA and CDR2 SQIVND (reference sequence). This CDR3 region has 11 residues. This chain's CDR3 is CATGEATEQYF. The DNA of the CDR3 is TGTGCCACCGGGGAGGCCACCGAGCAGTACTTC.

This clone turned up a few times. The rearrangement links TRBV7-2 to TRBJ1-2, with TRBD1 identical over 8 bases. In germline, CDR1 is SGHTA, CDR2 FQGNSA. After removal of 4 bases from V and 2 bases from J, the junction contained 6 bases not matched to a gene. CDR3 length: 15 amino acids. The CDR3 sequence is CASSSRGRGNYGYTF. CDR3 bases: TGTGCCAGCAGCTCCAGGGGGCGGGGGAACTATGGCTACACCTTC.

This chain uses TRBV5-1 with TRBJ2-7; 10 nucleotides line up with TRBD1. Germline V gene data show CDR1 as SGHRS and CDR2 as YFSETQ. Trimming removed 6 bases from V and 3 bases from J; junction bases left unmatched: 9. The CDR3 sequence is 15 residues long. The CDR3 bases are TGCGCCAGCAAAAGGACGGGACAGGGGATCTACGAGCAGTACTTC. Translated, it gives CASKRTGQGIYEQYF.

The chain joins TRBV2 to TRBJ2-3; perhaps TRBD1 as D (5 bases). The CDR3 consists of 13 residues. Deletions cut 7 bases from V and 1 base from J, with 9 bases between. The V gene's germline CDR1 is SNHLY and CDR2 FYNNEI. CDR3 sequence: CASKDTRTDTQYF. CDR3 coding DNA: TGTGCCAGCAAGGACACCCGCACAGATACGCAGTATTTT.

V is TRBV6-1 and J is TRBJ2-7, with TRBD1 identical over 7 bases. CDR1 is MNHNS, CDR2 SASEGT, per germline. This CDR3 comprises 13 residues. With V trimmed by 5 bases and J by 3 bases, 4 bases remained unmatched. CDR3 loop: CASSSGGSYEQYF. The CDR3, as DNA: TGTGCCAGCAGTTCAGGGGGAAGCTACGAGCAGTACTTC.

The table lists this clone with a few counts. The CDR3, as DNA: TGCGCCAGCAGCTTGGAAGGGACTAGAGGCGAGCAGTACTTC. This codes for CASSLEGTRGEQYF. The V gene is TRBV5-1, the J gene TRBJ2-7; 8 nucleotides align to TRBD2. The CDR3 extends over 14 amino acids. The V segment lost 0 bases and the J segment 6 bases; nucleotides outside the gene matches: 5. Germline CDR1 and CDR2: SGHRS and YFSETQ.

This clone was recorded a few times. The gene calls are TRBV27 and TRBJ1-1; D is ambiguous. This CDR3 contains 15 residues. Trimming pared 5 bases from V and 3 bases from J, leaving 16 bases between. The germline V gene encodes CDR1 MNHEY and CDR2 SMNVEV (reference sequence). The CDR3 region has the DNA TGTGCCAGCAGTCGGATGCGGGCCGTGGACACTGAAGCTTTCTTT. As protein: CASSRMRAVDTEAFF.